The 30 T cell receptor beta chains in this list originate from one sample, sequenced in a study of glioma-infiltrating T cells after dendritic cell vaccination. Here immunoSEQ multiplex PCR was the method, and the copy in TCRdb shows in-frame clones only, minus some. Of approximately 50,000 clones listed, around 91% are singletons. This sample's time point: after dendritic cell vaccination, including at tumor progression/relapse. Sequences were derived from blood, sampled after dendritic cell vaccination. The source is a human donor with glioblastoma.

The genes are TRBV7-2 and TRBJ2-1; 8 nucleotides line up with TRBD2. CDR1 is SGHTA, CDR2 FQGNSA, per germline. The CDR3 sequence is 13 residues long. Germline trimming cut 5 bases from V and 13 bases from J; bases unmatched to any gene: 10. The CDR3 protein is CASSSKEGLVQFF. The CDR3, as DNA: TGTGCCAGCAGCAGCAAAGAGGGACTAGTTCAGTTCTTC.

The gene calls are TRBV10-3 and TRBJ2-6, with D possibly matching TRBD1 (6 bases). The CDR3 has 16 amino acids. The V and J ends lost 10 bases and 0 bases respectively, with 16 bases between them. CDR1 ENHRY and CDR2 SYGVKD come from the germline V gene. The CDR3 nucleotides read TGTGCCACGGGCGTACAGGGAAGCTCTGGGGCCAACGTCCTGACTTTC. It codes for CATGVQGSSGANVLTF.

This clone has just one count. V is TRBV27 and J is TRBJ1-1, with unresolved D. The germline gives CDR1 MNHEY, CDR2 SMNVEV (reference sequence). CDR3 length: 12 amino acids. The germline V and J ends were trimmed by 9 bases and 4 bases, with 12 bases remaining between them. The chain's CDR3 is CASSEGGTEAFF. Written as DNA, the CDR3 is TGTGCCAGTAGTGAGGGAGGCACTGAAGCTTTCTTT.

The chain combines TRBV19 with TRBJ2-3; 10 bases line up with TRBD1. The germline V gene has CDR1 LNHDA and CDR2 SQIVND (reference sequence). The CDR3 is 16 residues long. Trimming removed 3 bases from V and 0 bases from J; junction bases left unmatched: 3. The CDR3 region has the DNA TGTGCCAGTAGTATCTGGACAGGGGGTAGCACAGATACGCAGTATTTT. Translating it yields CASSIWTGGSTDTQYF.

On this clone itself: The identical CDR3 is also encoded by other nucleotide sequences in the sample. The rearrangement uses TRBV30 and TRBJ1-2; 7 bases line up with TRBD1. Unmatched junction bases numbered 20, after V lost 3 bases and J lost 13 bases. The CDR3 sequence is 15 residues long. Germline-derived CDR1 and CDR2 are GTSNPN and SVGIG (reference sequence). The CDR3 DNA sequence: TGTGCCTGGAGAACCTCCGGGACAGCCCTCCCCCGGGGCACCTTC. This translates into CAWRTSGTALPRGTF.

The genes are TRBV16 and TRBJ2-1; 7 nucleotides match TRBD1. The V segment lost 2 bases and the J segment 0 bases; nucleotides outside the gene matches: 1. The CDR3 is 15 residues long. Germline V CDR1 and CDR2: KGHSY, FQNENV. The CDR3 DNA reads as TGTGCCAGCAGCCAAGGGGACAGCTCCTACAATGAGCAGTTCTTC. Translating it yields CASSQGDSSYNEQFF.

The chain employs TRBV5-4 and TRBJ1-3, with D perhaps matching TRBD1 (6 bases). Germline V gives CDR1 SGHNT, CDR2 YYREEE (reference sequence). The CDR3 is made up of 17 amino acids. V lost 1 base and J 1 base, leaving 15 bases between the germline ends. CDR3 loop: CASSLYMGAGSGNTIYF. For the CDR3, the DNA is TGTGCCAGCAGCTTGTACATGGGGGCAGGATCTGGAAACACCATATATTTT.

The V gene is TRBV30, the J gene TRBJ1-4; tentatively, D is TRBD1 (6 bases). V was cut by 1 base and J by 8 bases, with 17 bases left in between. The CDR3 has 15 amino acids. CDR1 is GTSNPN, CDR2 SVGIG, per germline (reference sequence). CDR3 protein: CAWSDPGPQGEKLFF. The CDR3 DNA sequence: TGTGCCTGGAGTGACCCGGGCCCCCAGGGGGAAAAACTGTTTTTT. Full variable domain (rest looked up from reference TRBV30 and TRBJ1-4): SQTIHQWPATLVQPVGSPLSLECTVEGTSNPNLYWYRQAAGRGLQLLFYSVGIGQISSEVPQNLSASRPQDRQFILSSKKLLLSDSGFYLCAWSDPGPQGEKLFFGSGTQLSVL.

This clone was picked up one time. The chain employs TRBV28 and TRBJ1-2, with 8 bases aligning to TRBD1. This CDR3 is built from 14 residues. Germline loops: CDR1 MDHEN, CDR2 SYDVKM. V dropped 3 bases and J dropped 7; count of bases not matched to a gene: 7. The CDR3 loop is CASSFFGTGGGYTF. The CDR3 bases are TGTGCCAGCAGTTTCTTCGGGACAGGTGGTGGCTACACCTTC.

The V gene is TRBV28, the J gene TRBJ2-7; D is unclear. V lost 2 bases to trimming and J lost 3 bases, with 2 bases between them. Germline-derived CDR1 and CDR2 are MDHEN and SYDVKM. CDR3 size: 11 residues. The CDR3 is CASSLRYEQYF. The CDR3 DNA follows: TGTGCCAGCAGTTTACGCTACGAGCAGTACTTC. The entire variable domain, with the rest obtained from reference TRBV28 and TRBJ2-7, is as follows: DVKVTQSSRYLVKRTGEKVFLECVQDMDHENMFWYRQDPGLGLRLIYFSYDVKMKEKGDIPEGYSVSREKKERFSLILESASTNQTSMYLCASSLRYEQYFGPGTRLTVT.

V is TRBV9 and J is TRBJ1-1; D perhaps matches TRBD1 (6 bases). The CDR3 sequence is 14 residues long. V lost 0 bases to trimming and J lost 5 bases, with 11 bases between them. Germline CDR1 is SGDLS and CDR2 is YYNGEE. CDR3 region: CASSVVGGRTEAFF. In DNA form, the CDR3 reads TGTGCCAGCAGCGTAGTGGGGGGGCGAACTGAAGCTTTCTTT.

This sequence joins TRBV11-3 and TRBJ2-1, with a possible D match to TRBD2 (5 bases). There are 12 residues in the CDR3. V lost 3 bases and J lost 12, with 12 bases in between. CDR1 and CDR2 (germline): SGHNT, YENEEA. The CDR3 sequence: CASSFKGGRQFF. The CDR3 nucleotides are TGTGCCAGCAGCTTTAAAGGAGGCAGGCAGTTCTTC.

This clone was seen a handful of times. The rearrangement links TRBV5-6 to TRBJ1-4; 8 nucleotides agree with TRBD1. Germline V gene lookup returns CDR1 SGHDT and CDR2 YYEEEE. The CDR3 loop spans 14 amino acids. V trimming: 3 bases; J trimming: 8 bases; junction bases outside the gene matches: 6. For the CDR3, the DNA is TGTGCCAGCAGCTCGGGGACAGGAAACGAAAAACTGTTTTTT. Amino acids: CASSSGTGNEKLFF.

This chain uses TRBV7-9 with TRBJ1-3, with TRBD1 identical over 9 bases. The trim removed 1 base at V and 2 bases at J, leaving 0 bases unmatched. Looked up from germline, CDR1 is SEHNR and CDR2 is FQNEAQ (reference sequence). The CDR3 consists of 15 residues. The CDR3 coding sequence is TGTGCCAGCAGCTTAGGGACAGGGGCTGGAAACACCATATATTTT. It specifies CASSLGTGAGNTIYF.

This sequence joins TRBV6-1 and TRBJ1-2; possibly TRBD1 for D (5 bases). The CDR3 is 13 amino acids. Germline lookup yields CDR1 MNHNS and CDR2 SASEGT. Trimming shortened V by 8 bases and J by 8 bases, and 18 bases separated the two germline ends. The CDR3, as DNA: TGTGCCAGCGGGGGGGTGGGAGGTGAAGGCTACACCTTC. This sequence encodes CASGGVGGEGYTF.

The CDR3 DNA reads as TGTGCCAGTAGTATTTTGTATAGCAATCAGCCCCAGCATTTT. Amino acids: CASSILYSNQPQHF. The chain combines TRBV19 with TRBJ1-5; D is ambiguous. Germline V lookup: CDR1 LNHDA, CDR2 SQIVND (reference sequence). V shed 3 bases and J shed 0 bases, with 6 bases lying between them. The CDR3 consists of 14 residues.

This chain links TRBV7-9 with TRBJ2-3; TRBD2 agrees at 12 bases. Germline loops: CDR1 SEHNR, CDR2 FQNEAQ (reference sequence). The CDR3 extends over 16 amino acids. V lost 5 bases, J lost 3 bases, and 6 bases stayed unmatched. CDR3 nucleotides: TGTGCCAGCAGCCTCCCGACTAGCGGGAGTACAGATACGCAGTATTTT. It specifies CASSLPTSGSTDTQYF. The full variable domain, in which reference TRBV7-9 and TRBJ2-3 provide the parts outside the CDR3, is DTGVSQNPRHKITKRGQNVTFRCDPISEHNRLYWYRQTLGQGPEFLTYFQNEAQLEKSRLLSDRFSAERPKGSFSTLEIQRTEQGDSAMYLCASSLPTSGSTDTQYFGPGTRLTVL.

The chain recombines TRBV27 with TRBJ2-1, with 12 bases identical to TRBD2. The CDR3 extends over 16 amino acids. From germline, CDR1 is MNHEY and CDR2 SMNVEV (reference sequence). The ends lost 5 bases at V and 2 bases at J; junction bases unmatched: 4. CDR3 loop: CASSPRTSGTYNEQFF. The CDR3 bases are TGTGCCAGCAGTCCCCGGACTAGCGGGACCTACAATGAGCAGTTCTTC.

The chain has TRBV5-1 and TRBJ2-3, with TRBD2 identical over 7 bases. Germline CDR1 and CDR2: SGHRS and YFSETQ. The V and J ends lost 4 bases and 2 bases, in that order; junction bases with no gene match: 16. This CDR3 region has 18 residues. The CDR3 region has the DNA TGCGCCAGCAGCCAGGTAGCGGGTGGGAGAGGTTCCACAGATACGCAGTATTTT. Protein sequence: CASSQVAGGRGSTDTQYF.

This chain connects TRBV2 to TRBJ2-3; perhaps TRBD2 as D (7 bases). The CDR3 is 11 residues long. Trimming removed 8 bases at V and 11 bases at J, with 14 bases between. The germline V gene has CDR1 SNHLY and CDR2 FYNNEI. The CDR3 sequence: CASGGGGVQYF. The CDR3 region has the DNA TGTGCCAGCGGGGGGGGCGGGGTGCAGTATTTT.

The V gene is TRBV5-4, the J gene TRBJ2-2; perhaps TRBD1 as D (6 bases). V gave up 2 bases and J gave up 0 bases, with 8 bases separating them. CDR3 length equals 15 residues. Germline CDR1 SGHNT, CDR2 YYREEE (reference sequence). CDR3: CASSLQGANTGELFF. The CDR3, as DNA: TGTGCCAGCAGCTTACAGGGAGCGAACACCGGGGAGCTGTTTTTT. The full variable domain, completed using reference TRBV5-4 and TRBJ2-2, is ETGVTQSPTHLIKTRGQQVTLRCSSQSGHNTVSWYQQALGQGPQFIFQYYREEENGRGNFPPRFSGLQFPNYSSELNVNALELDDSALYLCASSLQGANTGELFFGEGSRLTVL.

This chain's CDR3 is CASSQASDRRFMRSYNEQFF. For the CDR3, the DNA is TGCGCCAGCAGCCAAGCTTCGGATCGACGGTTTATGAGGTCCTACAATGAGCAGTTCTTC. J is TRBJ2-1 and V is TRBV4-1; D gene ambiguous. Germline V lookup: CDR1 MGHRA, CDR2 YSYEKL. The ends were cut back, 1 base at V and 1 base at J, with 23 bases in the middle. The CDR3 spans 20 residues.

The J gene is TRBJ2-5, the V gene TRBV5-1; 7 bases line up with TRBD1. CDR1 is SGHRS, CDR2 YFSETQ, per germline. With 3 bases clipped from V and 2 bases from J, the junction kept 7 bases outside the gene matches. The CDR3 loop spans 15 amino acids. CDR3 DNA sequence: TGCGCCAGCAGCTCCTATCCGGGACAGCAAGAGACCCAGTACTTC. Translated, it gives CASSSYPGQQETQYF.

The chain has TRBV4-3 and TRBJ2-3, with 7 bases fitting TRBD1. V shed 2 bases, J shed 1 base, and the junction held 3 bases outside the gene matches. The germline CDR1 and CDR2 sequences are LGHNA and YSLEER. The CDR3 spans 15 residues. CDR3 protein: CASSQYGQGTDTQYF. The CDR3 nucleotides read TGCGCCAGCAGCCAATACGGACAGGGCACAGATACGCAGTATTTT.

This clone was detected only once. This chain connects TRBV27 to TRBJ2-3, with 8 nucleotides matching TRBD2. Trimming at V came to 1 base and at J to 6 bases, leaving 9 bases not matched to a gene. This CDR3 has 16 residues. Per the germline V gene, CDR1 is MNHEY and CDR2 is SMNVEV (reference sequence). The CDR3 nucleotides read TGTGCCAGCAGTTTATGGCCAGCGGGAGCATCGGATACGCAGTATTTT. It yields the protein CASSLWPAGASDTQYF.

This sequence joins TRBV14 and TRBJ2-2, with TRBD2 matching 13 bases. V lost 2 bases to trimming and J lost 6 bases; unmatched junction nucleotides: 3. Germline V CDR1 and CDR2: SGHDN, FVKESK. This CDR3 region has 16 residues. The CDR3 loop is CASSQRTSGSAGELFF. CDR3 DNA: TGTGCCAGCAGCCAAAGGACTAGCGGGAGTGCCGGGGAGCTGTTTTTT. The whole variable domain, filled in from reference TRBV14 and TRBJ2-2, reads EAGVTQFPSHSVIEKGQTVTLRCDPISGHDNLYWYRRVMGKEIKFLLHFVKESKQDESGMPNNRFLAERTGGTYSTLKVQPAELEDSGVYFCASSQRTSGSAGELFFGEGSRLTVL.

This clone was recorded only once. The CDR3 region is CASSQNTGGWGNEKLFF. In DNA, the CDR3 is TGCGCCAGCAGCCAGAACACAGGGGGCTGGGGTAATGAAAAACTGTTTTTT. This chain uses TRBV4-1 with TRBJ1-4; TRBD1 agrees at 9 bases. Germline trimming cut 3 bases from V and 4 bases from J; bases unmatched to any gene: 9. This CDR3 is built from 17 residues. The germline V gene has CDR1 MGHRA and CDR2 YSYEKL.

This CDR3 is CASSPTRGGYTF. DNA for the CDR3: TGTGCCAGCAGCCCGACCAGGGGTGGCTACACCTTC. The V gene is TRBV7-9, the J gene TRBJ1-2; a possible D gene is TRBD1 (6 bases). The CDR3 spans 12 residues. CDR1 is SEHNR and CDR2 is FQNEAQ in the germline V gene (reference sequence). The V end was cut by 5 bases, the J end by 7 bases, with 11 bases between.

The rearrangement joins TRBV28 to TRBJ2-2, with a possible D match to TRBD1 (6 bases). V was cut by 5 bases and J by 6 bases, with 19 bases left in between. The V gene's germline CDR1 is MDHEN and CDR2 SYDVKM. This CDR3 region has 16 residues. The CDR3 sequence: CASSRGPGDLPGELFF. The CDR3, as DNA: TGTGCCAGCAGTCGAGGTCCAGGGGATCTCCCCGGGGAGCTGTTTTTT.

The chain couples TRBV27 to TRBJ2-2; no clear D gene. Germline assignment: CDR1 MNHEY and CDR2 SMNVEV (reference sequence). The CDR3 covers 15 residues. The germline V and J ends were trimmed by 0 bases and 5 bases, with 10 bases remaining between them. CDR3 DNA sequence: TGTGCCAGCAGTTTATCCACAGTACAGACCGGGGAGCTGTTTTTT. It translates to CASSLSTVQTGELFF.